This TCR beta chain was sequenced for a study of identifying expanded T cells in peripheral blood. Study-level findings and limits: Clone count variance between roughly 2-week samples rose with total template count.

TCRdb's table, derived via immunoSEQ multiplex PCR, lists solely in-frame clones and lacks some. The repertoire has about 110,000 clones, around 90% of them found once; the top ten carry 6.5% to 9%. This clone was seen a handful of times. The antigen remains unidentified. Germline CDR1 is LGHNA and CDR2 is YNFKEQ. The V and J ends lost 0 bases and 10 bases respectively, with 16 bases between them. This CDR3 contains 15 residues. The chain recombines TRBV4-2 with TRBJ2-1; D may be TRBD2 (6 bases). Material for sequencing was blood. This TCR was recovered from a person aged 18 to 70 in good health. As DNA, the CDR3 is TGTGCCAGCAGCCAAGACCGGACTAATGTGTTGGAGCAGTTCTTC. It is translated as CASSQDRTNVLEQFF.